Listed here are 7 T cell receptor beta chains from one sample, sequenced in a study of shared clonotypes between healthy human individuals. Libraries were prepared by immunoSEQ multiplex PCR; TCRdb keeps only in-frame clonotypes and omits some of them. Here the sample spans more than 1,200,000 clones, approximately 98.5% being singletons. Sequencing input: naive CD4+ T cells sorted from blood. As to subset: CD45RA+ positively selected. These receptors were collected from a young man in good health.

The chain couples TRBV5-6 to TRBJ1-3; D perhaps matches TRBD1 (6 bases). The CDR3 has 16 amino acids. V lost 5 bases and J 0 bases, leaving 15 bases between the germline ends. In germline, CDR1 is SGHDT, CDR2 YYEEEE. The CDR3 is CASRLGGRSSGNTIYF. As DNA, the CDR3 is TGTGCCAGCAGGCTCGGGGGCAGGAGCTCTGGAAACACCATATATTTT.

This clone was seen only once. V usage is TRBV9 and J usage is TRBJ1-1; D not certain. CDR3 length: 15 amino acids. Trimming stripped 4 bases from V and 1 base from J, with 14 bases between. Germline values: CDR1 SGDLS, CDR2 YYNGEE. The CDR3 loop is CASSPRTDPNTEAFF. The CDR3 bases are TGTGCCAGCAGCCCGAGGACGGATCCGAACACTGAAGCTTTCTTT.

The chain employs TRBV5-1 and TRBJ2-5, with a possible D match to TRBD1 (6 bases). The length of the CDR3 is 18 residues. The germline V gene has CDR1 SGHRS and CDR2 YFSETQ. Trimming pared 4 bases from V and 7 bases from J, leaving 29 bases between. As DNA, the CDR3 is TGCGCCAGCAGCCGGCTGCCTTTGGGCCGAGGGGGTCCCGGGACCCAGTACTTC. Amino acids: CASSRLPLGRGGPGTQYF.

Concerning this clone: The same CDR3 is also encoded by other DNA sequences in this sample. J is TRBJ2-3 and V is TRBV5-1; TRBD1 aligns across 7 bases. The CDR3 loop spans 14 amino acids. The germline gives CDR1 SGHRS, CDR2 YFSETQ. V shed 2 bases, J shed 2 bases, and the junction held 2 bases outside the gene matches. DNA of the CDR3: TGCGCCAGCAGCTTTGGGACAGTCACAGATACGCAGTATTTT. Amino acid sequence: CASSFGTVTDTQYF.

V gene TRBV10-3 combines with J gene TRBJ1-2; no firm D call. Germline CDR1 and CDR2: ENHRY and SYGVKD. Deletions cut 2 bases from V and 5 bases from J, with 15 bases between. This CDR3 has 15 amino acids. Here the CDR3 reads CAISETVGAPYGYTF. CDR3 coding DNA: TGTGCCATCAGTGAGACCGTTGGAGCACCTTATGGCTACACCTTC.

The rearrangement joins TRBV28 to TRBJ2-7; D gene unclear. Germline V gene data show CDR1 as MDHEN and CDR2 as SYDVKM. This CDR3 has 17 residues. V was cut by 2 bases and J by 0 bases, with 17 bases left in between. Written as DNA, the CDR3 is TGTGCCAGCAGTTTACCAACGGCAAGGGTGACCTCCTACGAGCAGTACTTC. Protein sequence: CASSLPTARVTSYEQYF.

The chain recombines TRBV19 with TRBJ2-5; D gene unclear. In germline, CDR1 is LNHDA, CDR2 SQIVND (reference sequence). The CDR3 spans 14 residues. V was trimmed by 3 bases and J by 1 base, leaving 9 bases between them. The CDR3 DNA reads TGTGCCAGTAGTATCCCCTCCTTCCAAGAGACCCAGTACTTC. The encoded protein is CASSIPSFQETQYF.